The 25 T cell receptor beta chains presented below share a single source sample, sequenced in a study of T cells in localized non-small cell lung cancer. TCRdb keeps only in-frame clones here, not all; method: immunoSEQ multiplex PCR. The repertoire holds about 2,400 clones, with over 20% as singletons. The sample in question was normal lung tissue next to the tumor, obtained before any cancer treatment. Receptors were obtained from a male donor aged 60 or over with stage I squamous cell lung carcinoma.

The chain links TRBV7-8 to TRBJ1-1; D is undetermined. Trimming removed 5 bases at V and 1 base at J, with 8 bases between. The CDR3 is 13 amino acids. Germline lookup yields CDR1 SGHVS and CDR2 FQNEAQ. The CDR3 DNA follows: TGTGCCAGCAGCCTACAGAGGAACACTGAAGCTTTCTTT. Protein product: CASSLQRNTEAFF.

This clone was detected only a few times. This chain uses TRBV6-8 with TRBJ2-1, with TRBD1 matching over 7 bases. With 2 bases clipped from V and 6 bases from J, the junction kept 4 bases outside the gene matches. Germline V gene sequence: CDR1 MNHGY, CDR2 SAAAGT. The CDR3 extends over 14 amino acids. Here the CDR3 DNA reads TGTGCCAGCAGTTACATCCGACAGGGCAATGAGCAGTTCTTC. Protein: CASSYIRQGNEQFF.

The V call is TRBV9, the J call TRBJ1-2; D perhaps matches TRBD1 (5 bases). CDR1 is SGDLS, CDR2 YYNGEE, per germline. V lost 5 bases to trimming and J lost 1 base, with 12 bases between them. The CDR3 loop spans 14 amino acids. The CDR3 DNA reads TGTGCCAGCAGATCGGGACGGGTTAACTATGGCTACACCTTC. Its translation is CASRSGRVNYGYTF.

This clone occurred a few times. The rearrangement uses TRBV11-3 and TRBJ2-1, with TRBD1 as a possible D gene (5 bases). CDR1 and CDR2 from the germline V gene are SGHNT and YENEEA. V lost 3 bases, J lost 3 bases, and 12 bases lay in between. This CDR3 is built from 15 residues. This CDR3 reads CASSLSGALYNEQFF. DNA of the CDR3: TGTGCCAGCAGCTTGAGTGGGGCACTCTACAATGAGCAGTTCTTC. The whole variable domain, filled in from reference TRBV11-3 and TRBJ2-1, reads EAGVVQSPRYKIIEKKQPVAFWCNPISGHNTLYWYLQNLGQGPELLIRYENEEAVDDSQLPKDRFSAERLKGVDSTLKIQPAELGDSAVYLCASSLSGALYNEQFFGPGTRLTVL.

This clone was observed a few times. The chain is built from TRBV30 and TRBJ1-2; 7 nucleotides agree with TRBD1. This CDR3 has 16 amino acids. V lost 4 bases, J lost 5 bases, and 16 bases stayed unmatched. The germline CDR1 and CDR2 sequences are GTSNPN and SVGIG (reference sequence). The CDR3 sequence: CAWNYPGTEGIYGYTF. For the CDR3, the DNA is TGTGCCTGGAACTACCCTGGGACAGAGGGGATTTATGGCTACACCTTC.

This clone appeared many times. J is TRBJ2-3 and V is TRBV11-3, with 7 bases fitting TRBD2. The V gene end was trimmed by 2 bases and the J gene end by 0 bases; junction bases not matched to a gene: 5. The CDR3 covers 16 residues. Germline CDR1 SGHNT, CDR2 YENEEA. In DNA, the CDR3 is TGTGCCAGCAGCTTACTAGCGGAGACTAGCACAGATACGCAGTATTTT. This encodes CASSLLAETSTDTQYF.

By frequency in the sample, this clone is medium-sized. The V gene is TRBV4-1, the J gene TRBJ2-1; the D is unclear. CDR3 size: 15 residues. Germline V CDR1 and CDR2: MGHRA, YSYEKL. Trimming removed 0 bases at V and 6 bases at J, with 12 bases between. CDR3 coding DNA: TGCGCCAGCAGCCAAGATCACGGCCTGGCCAATGAGCAGTTCTTC. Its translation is CASSQDHGLANEQFF.

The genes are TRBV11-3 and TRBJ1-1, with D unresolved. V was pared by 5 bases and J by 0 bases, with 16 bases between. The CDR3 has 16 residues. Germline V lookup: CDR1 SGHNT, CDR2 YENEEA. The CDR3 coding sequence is TGTGCCAGCAGCCCTCTGCCCGACGGGGTGAACACTGAAGCTTTCTTT. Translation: CASSPLPDGVNTEAFF.

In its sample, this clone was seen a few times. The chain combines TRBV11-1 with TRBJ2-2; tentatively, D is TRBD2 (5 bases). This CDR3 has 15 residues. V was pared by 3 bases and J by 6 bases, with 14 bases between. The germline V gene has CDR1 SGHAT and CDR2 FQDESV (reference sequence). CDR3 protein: CASSLGSVGAGELFF. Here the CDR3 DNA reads TGTGCCAGCAGCTTGGGTAGCGTTGGGGCCGGGGAGCTGTTTTTT.

CDR3 nucleotides: TGTGCCAGCAGCTTAGAAGGGGGGTGGGAAAAACTGTTTTTT. The encoded protein is CASSLEGGWEKLFF. The chain is built from TRBV11-3 and TRBJ1-4; D is possibly TRBD1 (6 bases). CDR3 size: 14 residues. With 0 bases removed from V and 8 bases from J, the gap between germline ends came to 10 bases. Germline CDR1 is SGHNT and CDR2 is YENEEA.

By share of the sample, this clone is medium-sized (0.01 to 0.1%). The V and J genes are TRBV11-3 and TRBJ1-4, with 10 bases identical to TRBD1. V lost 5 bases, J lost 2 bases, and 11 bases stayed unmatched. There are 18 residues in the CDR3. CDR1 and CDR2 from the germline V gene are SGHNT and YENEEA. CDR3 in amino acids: CASSPLPGTGATNEKLFF. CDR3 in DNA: TGTGCCAGCAGCCCACTTCCCGGGACAGGGGCCACTAATGAAAAACTGTTTTTT.

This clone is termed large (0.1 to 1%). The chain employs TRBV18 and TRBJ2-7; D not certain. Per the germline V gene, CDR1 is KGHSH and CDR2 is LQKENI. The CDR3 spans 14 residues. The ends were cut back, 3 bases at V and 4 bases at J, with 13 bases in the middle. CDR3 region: CASSPTGSQYEQYF. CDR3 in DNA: TGTGCCAGCTCACCGACTGGTTCCCAGTACGAGCAGTACTTC. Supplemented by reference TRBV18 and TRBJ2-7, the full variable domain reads NAGVMQNPRHLVRRRGQEARLRCSPMKGHSHVYWYRQLPEEGLKFMVYLQKENIIDESGMPKERFSAEFPKEGPSILRIQQVVRGDSAAYFCASSPTGSQYEQYFGPGTRLTVT.

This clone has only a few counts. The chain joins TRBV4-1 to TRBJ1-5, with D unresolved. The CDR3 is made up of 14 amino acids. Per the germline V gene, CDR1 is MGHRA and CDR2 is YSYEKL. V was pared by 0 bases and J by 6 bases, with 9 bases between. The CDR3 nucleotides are TGCGCCAGCAGCCAAGATCTGCGAATTCAGCCCCAGCATTTT. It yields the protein CASSQDLRIQPQHF.

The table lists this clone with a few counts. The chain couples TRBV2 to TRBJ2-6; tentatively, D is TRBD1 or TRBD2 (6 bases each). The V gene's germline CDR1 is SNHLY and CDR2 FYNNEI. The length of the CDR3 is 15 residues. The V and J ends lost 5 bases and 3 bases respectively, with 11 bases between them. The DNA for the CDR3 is TGTGCCAGCAGTCCAAGGGGGGTTGGGGCCAACGTCCTGACTTTC. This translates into CASSPRGVGANVLTF.

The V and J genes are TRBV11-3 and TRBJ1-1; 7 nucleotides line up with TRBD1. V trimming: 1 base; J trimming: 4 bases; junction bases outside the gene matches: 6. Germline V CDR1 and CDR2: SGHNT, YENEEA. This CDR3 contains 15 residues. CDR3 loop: CASSLGQGRFTEAFF. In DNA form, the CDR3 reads TGTGCCAGCAGCTTAGGACAGGGAAGGTTCACTGAAGCTTTCTTT. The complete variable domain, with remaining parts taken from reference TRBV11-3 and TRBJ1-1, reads EAGVVQSPRYKIIEKKQPVAFWCNPISGHNTLYWYLQNLGQGPELLIRYENEEAVDDSQLPKDRFSAERLKGVDSTLKIQPAELGDSAVYLCASSLGQGRFTEAFFGQGTRLTVV.

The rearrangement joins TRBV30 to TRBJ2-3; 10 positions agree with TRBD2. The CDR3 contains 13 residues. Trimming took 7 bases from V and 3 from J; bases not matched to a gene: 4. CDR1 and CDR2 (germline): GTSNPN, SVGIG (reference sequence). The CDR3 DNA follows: TGTGCCTCTATAGCGGGAGGAACAGATACGCAGTATTTT. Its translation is CASIAGGTDTQYF.

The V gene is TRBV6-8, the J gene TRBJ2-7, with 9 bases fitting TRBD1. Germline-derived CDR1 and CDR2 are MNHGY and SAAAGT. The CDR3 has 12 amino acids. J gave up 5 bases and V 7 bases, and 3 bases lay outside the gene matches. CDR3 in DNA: TGTGCCAGCACGGGACAGGGTGACGAGCAGTACTTC. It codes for CASTGQGDEQYF.

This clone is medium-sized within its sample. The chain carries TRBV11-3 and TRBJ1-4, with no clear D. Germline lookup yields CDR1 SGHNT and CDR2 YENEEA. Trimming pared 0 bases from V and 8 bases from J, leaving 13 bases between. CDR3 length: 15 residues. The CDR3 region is CASSLEDAGSEKLFF. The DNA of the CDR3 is TGTGCCAGCAGCTTAGAAGATGCGGGAAGCGAAAAACTGTTTTTT. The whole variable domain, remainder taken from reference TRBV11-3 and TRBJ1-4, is EAGVVQSPRYKIIEKKQPVAFWCNPISGHNTLYWYLQNLGQGPELLIRYENEEAVDDSQLPKDRFSAERLKGVDSTLKIQPAELGDSAVYLCASSLEDAGSEKLFFGSGTQLSVL.

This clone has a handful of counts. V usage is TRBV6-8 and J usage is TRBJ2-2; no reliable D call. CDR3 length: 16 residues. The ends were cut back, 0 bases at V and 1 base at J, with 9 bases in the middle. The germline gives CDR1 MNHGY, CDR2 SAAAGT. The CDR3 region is CASSYSNGVNTGELFF. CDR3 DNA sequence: TGTGCCAGCAGTTACTCGAACGGAGTGAACACCGGGGAGCTGTTTTTT.

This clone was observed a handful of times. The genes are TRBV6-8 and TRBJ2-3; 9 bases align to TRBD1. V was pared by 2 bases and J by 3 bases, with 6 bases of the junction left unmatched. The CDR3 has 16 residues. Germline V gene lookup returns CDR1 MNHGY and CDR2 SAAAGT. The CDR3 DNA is TGTGCCAGCAGTTACGGGGACAGGGACCAAACAGATACGCAGTATTTT. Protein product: CASSYGDRDQTDTQYF.

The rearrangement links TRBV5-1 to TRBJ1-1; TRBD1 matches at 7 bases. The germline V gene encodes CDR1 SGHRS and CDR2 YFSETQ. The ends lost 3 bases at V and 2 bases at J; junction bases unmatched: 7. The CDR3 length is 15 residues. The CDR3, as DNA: TGCGCCAGCAGCTCGGTAAGGGACAGTAACACTGAAGCTTTCTTT. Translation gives CASSSVRDSNTEAFF.

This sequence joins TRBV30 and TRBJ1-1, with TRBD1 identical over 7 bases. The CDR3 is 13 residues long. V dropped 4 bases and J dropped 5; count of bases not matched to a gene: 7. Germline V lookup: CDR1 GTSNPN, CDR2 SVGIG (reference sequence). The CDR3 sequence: CAWTGTATTEAFF. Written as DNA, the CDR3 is TGTGCCTGGACCGGGACAGCGACGACTGAAGCTTTCTTT.

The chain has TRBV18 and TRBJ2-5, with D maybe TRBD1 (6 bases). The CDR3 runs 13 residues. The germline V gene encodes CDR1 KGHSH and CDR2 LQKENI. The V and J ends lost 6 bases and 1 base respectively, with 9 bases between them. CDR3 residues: CASSLGAQETQYF. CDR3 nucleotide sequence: TGTGCCAGCTCCCTGGGGGCCCAAGAGACCCAGTACTTC. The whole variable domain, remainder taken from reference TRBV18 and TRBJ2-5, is NAGVMQNPRHLVRRRGQEARLRCSPMKGHSHVYWYRQLPEEGLKFMVYLQKENIIDESGMPKERFSAEFPKEGPSILRIQQVVRGDSAAYFCASSLGAQETQYFGPGTRLLVL.

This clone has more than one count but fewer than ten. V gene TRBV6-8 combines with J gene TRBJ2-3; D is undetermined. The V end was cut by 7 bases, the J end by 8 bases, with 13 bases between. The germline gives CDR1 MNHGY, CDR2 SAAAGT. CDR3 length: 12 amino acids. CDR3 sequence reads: CASKARRGTQYF. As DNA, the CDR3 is TGTGCCAGCAAGGCTAGGCGAGGTACGCAGTATTTT.

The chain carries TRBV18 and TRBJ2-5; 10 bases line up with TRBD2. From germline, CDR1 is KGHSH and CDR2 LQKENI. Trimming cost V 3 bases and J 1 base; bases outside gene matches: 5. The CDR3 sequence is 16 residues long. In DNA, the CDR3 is TGTGCCAGCTCACCTCTAGCGGGGGCCTCCCAAGAGACCCAGTACTTC. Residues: CASSPLAGASQETQYF.